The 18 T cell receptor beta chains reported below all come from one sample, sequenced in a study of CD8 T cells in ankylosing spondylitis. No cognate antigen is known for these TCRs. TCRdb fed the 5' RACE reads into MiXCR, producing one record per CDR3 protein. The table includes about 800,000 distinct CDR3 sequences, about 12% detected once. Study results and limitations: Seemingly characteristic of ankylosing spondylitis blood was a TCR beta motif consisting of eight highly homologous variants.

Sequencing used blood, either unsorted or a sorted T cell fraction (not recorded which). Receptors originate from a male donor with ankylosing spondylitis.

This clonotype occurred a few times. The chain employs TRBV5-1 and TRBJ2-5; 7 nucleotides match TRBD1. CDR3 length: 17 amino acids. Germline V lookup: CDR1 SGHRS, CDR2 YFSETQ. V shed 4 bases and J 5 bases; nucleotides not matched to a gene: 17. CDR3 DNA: TGCGCCAGCAGCCGCGTAACCGGGACAGATTCGAGGGAGACCCAGTACTTC. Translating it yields CASSRVTGTDSRETQYF.

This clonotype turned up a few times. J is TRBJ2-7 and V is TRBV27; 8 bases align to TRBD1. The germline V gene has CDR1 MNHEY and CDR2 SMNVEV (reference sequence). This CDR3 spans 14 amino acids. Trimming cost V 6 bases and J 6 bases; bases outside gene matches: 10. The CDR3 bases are TGTGCCAGCAGGAACCGGGACAGGCACGGCGAGCAGTACTTC. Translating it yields CASRNRDRHGEQYF.

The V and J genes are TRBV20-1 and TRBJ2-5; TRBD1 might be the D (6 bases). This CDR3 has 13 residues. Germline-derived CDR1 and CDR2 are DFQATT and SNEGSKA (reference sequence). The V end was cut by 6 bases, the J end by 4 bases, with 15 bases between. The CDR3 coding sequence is TGCAGTGCAATCGAAACAGGGAGAGAGACCCAGTACTTC. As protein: CSAIETGRETQYF.

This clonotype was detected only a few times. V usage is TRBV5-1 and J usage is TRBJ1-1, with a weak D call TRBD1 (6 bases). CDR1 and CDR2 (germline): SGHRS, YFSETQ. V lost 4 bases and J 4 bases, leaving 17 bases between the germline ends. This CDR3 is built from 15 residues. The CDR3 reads CASSPEPTGGTEAFF. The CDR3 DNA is TGCGCCAGCAGCCCTGAACCGACAGGCGGCACTGAAGCTTTCTTT.

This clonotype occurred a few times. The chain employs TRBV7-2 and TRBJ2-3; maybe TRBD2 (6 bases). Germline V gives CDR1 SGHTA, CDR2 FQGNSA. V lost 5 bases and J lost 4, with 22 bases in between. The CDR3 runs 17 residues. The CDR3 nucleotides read TGTGCCAGCAGCCCCCGCCCCGGGGGAAGCGGTCCAGATACGCAGTATTTT. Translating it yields CASSPRPGGSGPDTQYF.

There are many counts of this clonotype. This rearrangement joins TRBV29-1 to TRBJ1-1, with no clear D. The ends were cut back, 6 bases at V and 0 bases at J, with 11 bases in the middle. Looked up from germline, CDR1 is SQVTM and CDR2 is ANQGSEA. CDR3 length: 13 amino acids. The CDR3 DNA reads TGCAGCGTGTTACGGCCCATGAACACTGAAGCTTTCTTT. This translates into CSVLRPMNTEAFF.

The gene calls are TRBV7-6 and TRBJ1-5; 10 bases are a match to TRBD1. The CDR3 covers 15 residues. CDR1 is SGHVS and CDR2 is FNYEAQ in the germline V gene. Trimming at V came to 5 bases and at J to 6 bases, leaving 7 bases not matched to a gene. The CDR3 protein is CASSRRQGASQPQHF. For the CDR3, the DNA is TGTGCCAGCAGCCGTCGACAGGGGGCAAGTCAGCCCCAGCATTTT.

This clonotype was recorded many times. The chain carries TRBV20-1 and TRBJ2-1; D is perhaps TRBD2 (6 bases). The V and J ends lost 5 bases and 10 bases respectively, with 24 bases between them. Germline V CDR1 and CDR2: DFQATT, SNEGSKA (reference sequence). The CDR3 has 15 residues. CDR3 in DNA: TGCAGTGCTTTGTGGGCTAGCGCGGAGGGTGCGGAGCAGTTCTTC. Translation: CSALWASAEGAEQFF.

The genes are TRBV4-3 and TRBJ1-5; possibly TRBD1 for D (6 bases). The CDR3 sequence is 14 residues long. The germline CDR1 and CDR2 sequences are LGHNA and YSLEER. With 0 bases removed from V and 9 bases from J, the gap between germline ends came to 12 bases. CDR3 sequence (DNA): TGCGCCAGCAGCCAAGATGCCAGGGGAAGGCCCCAGCATTTT. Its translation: CASSQDARGRPQHF.

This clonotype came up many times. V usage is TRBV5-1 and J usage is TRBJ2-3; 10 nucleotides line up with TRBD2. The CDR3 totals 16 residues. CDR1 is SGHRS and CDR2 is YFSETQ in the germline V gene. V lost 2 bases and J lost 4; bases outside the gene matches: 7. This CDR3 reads CASSFPGLALADTQYF. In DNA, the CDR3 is TGCGCCAGCAGCTTTCCGGGACTAGCGTTGGCAGATACGCAGTATTTT.

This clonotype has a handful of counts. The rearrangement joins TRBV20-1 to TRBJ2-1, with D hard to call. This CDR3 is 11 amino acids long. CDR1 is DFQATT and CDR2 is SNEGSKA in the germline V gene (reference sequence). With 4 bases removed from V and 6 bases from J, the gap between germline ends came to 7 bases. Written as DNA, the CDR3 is TGCAGTGCTAAAATGTCCAATGAGCAGTTCTTC. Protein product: CSAKMSNEQFF.

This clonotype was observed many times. The CDR3 bases are TGTGCCAGCAGCTTATATAGGGGTGGCAATCAGCCCCAGCATTTT. Its protein product is CASSLYRGGNQPQHF. The chain employs TRBV7-2 and TRBJ1-5; weak D call: TRBD1 (5 bases). CDR1 is SGHTA, CDR2 FQGNSA, per germline. CDR3 length equals 15 residues. Trimming removed 2 bases from V and 2 bases from J, with 10 bases in between.

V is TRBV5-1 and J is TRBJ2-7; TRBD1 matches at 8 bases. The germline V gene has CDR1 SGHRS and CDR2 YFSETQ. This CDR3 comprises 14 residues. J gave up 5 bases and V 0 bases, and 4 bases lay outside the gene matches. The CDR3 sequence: CASSLEGQDDEQYF. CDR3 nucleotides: TGCGCCAGCAGCTTGGAGGGACAGGACGACGAGCAGTACTTC.

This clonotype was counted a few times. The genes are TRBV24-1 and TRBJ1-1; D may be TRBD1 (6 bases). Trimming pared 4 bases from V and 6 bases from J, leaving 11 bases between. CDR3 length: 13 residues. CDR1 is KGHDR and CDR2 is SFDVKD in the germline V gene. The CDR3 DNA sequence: TGTGCCACCAGTGACTCGGACAGACCTGAAGCTTTCTTT. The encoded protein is CATSDSDRPEAFF.

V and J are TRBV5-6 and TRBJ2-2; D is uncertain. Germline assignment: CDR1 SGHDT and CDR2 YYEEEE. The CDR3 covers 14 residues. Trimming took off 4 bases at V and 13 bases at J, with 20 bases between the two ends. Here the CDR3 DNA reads TGTGCCAGCAGCCTGCCTGGAGACGGGCCGGCGCTGTTTTTT. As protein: CASSLPGDGPALFF. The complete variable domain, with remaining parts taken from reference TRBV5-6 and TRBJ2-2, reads DAGVTQSPTHLIKTRGQQVTLRCSPKSGHDTVSWYQQALGQGPQFIFQYYEEEERQRGNFPDRFSGHQFPNYSSELNVNALLLGDSALYLCASSLPGDGPALFFGEGSRLTVL.

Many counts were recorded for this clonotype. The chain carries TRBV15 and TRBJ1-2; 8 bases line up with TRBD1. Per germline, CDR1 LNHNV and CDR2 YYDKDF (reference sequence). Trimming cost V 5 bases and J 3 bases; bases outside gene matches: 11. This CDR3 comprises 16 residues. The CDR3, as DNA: TGTGCCACCAGCTTACGACAGGGGCCAGGGGACTATGGCTACACCTTC. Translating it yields CATSLRQGPGDYGYTF.

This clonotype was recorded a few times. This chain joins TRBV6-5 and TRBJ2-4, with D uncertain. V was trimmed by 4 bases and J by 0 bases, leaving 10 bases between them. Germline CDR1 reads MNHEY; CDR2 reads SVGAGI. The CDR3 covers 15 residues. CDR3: CASSFLRLAKNIQYF. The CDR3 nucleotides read TGTGCCAGCAGTTTTCTCAGACTAGCCAAAAACATTCAGTACTTC.

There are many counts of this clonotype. CDR3 sequence reads: CASSLGTSATDTQYF. The CDR3 DNA follows: TGTGCCAGCAGCTTAGGGACTAGCGCTACAGATACGCAGTATTTT. This rearrangement joins TRBV7-6 to TRBJ2-3, with TRBD2 identical over 9 bases. The germline CDR1 and CDR2 sequences are SGHVS and FNYEAQ. The trim removed 1 base at V and 3 bases at J, leaving 2 bases unmatched. The CDR3 is 15 residues long. Using reference TRBV7-6 and TRBJ2-3 for the parts outside the CDR3, the full variable domain is GAGVSQSPRYKVTKRGQDVALRCDPISGHVSLYWYRQALGQGPEFLTYFNYEAQQDKSGLPNDRFSAERPEGSISTLTIQRTEQRDSAMYRCASSLGTSATDTQYFGPGTRLTVL.